The entry that follows covers one T cell receptor beta chain sequence. Antigen unknown. The sample is drawn from a study of cytomegalovirus exposure and HLA in healthy donors. Study-wide points: There were 150 to 200 TCR beta chains listed as cytomegalovirus-associated. There were some public TCRs occurring in many donors, but most TCR sequences were rare.

The CDR3 consists of 15 residues. It was with 60 Vbeta and 13 Jbeta primers that the PCR ran. Clones were sequenced by immunoSEQ multiplex PCR, and TCRdb holds only the in-frame ones, with some missing. The table records fewer than 200,000 clones, around 90% of them present only once. The TCR was taken from a boy between 2 and 10 years old in good health and CMV-seronegative. Sequencing was carried out using PBMCs. The J gene is TRBJ2-7, the V gene TRBV21-1; TRBD1 is the table's D call and was not checked against the DNA. TRBV21-1 is tagged as a pseudogene. The CDR3 sequence is CASSTGTGVSYEQYF. The CDR3 nucleotides read TGTGCCAGCTCAACGGGGACAGGGGTTTCCTACGAGCAGTACTTC.